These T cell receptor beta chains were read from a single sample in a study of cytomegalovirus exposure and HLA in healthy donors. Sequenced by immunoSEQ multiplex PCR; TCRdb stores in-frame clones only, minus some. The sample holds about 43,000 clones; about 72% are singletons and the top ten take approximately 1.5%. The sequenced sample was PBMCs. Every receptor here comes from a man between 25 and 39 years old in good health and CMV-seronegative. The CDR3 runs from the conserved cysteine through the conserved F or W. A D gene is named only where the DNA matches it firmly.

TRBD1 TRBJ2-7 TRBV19 CASRPDREIYEQYF
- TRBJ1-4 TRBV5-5 CASSLSVQHRVANEKLFF
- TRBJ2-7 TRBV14 CASSQYGAGEQYF
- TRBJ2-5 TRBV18 CASSLSGKTQYF
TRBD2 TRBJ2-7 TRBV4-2 CASSRGLAGGNEQYF
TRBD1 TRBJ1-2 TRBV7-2 CASSRNAGTGVGYGYTF
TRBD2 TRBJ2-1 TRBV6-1 CASSEEFLAGAIEQFF
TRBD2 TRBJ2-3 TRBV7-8 CASSRGLAGGIGTDTQYF
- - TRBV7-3 CASSLQGLGGNTGELFF
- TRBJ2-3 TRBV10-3 CATSGTSTDTQYF
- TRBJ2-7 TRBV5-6 CASSLGYAVSYEQYF
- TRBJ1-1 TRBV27 CASNLRVNTEAFF
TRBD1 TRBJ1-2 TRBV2 CASSGDSLLGGYTF
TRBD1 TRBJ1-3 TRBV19 CASSRDRKVSGNTIYF
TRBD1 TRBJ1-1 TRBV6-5 CASRHRGRNTEAFF
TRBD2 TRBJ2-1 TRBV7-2 CASSLDWREGLMQFF
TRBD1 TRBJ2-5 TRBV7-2 CASSLGQGALTQYF
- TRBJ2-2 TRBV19 CASSIGKNTGELFF
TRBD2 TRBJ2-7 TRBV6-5 CASGRGSGNYEQYF
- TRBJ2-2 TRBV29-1 CSVGGPRELFF
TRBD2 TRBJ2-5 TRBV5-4 CASSLVAGGGETQYF
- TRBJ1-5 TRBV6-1 CASKDRYSNQPQHF
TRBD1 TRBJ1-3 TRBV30 CAWMVGTGVFYSGNTIYF
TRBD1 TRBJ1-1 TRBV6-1 CASRSRDRGTAFF
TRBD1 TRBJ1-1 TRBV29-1 CSVDRGWGMNTEAFF
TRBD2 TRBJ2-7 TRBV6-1 CASSVAGAYEQYF
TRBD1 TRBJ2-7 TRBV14 CASSLLGQAAYEQYF
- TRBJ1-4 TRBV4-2 CASSQTASATNEKLFF
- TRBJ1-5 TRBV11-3 CASRGGGGNKPYSNQPQHF
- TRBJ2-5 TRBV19 CASSMRETQYF
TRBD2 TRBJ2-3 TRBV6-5 CASSYQGTSRADTQYF
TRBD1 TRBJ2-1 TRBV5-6 CASSAGTGPHEQFF
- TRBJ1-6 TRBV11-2 CASSRLDGSPLHF
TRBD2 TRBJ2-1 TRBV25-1 CASSHTSGRAYNEQFF
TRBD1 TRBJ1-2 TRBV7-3 CASSPNRDSHYTF
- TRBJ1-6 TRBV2 CASSELEQVNSPLHF
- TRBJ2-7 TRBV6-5 CASSYYPGFYEQYF
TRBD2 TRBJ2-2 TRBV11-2 CASSLGRVGLAADTGELFF
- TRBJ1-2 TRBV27 CASSLKALGGTGPSYGYTF
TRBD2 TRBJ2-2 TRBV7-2 CASSLGLAGVGGELFF
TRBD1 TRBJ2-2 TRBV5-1 CASKTAGGFGELFF
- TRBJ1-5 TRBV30 CAWSSPSLSNQPQHF
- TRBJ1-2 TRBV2 CASTASTQYYGYTF
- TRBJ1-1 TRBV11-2 CASSSSIANTEAFF
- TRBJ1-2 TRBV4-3 CASSREGVAETF
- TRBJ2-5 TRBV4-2 CASSRQKASSGGRETQYF
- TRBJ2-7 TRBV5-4 CASSSRSYEQYF
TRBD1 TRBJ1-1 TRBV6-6 CASSYSPWTGDAFF
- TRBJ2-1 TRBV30 CAWNSNGAAYNEQFF
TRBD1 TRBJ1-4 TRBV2 CASNRQGGGEKLFF
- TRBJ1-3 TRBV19 CASSDRGGSSGNTIYF
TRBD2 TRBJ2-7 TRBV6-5 CASSSGTSGRAYEQYF
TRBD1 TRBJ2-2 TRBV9 CASSARPGQETGELFF
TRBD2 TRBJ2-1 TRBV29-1 CSADGLAGPNPYNEQFF
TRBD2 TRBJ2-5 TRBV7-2 CASSFSGRETQYF